The clone carrying this T cell receptor beta chain appeared once. First-strand cDNA relied on TRAV- and TRBV-specific primers spanning alpha and beta chains. The PCR that amplified TCRs ran for 15 to 25 cycles, relying on a constant-region primer and a V-primer adapter. One entry per CDR3 protein, called by TCRdb with MiXCR from the reads. The sample holds 100,000 or so distinct CDR3 sequences, 9.4% seen once. Time point in this sample: before trial treatment. This record belongs to a study of low-dose radiotherapy and immunotherapy resistance in tumors. This clonotype was sampled from a male donor with prostate cancer. This specimen was PBMCs, taken before treatment.

CDR3 loop: CASSERNTGELFF. DNA of the CDR3: TGTGCCAGCAGTGAGAGGAACACCGGGGAGCTGTTTTTT. J is TRBJ2-2 and V is TRBV2; D unresolved. The germline gives CDR1 SNHLY, CDR2 FYNNEI. This CDR3 comprises 13 residues. V lost 3 bases, J lost 1 base, and 3 bases lay in between.